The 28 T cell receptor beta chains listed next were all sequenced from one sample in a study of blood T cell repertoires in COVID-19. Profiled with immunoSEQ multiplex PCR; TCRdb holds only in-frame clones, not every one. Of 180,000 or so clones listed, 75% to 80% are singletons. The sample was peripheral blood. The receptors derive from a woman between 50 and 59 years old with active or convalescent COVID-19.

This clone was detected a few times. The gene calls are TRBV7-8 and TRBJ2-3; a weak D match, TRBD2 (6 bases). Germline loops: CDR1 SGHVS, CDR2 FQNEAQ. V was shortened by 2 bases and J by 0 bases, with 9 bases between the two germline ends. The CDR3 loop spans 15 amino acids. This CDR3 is CASSLYAGSTDTQYF. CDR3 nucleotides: TGTGCCAGCAGCTTATATGCGGGAAGCACAGATACGCAGTATTTT.

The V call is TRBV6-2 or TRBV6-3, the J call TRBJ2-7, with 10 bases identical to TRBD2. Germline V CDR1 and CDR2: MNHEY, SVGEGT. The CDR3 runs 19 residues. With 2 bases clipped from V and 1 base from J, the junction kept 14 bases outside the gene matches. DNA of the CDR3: TGTGCCAGCAGTTACATGGGGGCTAGCGGGAGATCGACTTCCTACGAGCAGTACTTC. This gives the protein CASSYMGASGRSTSYEQYF.

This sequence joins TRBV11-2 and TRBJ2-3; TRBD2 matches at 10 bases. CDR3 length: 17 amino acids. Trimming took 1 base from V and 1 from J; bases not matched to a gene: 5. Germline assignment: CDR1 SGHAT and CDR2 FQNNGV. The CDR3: CASSLGAGGPGTDTQYF. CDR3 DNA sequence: TGTGCCAGCAGCTTAGGAGCGGGAGGGCCGGGCACAGATACGCAGTATTTT.

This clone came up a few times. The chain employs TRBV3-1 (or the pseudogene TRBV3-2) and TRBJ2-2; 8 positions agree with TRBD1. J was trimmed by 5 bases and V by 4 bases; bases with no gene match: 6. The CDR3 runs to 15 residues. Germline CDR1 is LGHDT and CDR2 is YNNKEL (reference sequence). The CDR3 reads CASSPRTGPTGELFF. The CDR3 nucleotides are TGTGCCAGCAGCCCCAGGACAGGGCCGACCGGGGAGCTGTTTTTT.

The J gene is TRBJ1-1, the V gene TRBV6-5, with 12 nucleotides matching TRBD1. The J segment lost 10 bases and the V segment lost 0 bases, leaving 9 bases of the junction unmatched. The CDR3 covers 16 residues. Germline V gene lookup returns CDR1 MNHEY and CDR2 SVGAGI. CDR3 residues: CASSYSSQGQGARAFF. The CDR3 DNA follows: TGTGCCAGCAGTTACTCGAGCCAGGGACAGGGGGCTCGAGCTTTCTTT.

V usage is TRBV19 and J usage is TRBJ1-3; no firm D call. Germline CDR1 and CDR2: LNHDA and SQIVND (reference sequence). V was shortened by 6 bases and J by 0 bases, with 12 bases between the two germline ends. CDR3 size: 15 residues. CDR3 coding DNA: TGTGCCAGTAGCGACGGACTGAGCTCTGGAAACACCATATATTTT. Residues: CASSDGLSSGNTIYF.

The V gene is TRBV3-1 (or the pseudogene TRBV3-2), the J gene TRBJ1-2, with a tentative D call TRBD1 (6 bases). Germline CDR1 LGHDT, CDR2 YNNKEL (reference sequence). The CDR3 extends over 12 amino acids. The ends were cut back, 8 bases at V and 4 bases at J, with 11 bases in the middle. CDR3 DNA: TGTGCCAGCGGCGACAGGACCTATGGCTACACCTTC. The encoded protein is CASGDRTYGYTF.

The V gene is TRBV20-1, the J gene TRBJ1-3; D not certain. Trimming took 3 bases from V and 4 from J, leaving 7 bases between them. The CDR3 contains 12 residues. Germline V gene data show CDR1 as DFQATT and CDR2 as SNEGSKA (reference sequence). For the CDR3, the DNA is TGCAGTGCTAGTTCTACGGGAAACACCATATATTTT. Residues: CSASSTGNTIYF.

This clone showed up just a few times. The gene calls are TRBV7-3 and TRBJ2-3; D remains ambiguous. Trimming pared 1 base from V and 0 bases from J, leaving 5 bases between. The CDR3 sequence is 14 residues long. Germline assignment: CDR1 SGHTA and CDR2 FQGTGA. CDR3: CASSLSQSTDTQYF. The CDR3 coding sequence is TGTGCCAGCAGCTTAAGCCAGAGCACAGATACGCAGTATTTT.

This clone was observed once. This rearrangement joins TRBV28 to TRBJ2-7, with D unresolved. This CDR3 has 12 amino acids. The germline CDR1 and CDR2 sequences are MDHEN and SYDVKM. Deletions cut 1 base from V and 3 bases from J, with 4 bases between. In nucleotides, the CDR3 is TGTGCCAGCAGTTTATCTCTCTACGAGCAGTACTTC. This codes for CASSLSLYEQYF.

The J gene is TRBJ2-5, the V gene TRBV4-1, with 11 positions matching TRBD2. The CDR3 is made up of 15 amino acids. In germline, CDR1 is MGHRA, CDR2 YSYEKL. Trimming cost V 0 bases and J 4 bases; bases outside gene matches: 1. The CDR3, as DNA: TGCGCCAGCAGCCAAGAAGGACTAGCGGGAGAGACCCAGTACTTC. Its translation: CASSQEGLAGETQYF.

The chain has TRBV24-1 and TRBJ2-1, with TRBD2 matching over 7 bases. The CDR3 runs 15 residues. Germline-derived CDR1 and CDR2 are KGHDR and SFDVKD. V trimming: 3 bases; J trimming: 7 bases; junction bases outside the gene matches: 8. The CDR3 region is CATSDGTKLGNEQFF. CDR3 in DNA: TGTGCCACCAGTGATGGGACTAAATTGGGGAATGAGCAGTTCTTC.

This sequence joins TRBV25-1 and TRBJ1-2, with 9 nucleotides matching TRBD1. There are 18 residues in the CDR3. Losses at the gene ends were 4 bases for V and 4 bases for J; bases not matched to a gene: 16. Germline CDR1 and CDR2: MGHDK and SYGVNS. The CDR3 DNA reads TGTGCCAGCAGTGTTCATAACCCGGGACAGGGTAGTACCTATGGCTACACCTTC. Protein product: CASSVHNPGQGSTYGYTF.

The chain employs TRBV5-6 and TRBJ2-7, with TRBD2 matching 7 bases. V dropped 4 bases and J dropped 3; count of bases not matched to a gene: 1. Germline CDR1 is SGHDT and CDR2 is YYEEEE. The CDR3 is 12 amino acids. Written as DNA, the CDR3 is TGTGCCAGCAGCCGGGGGGACTACGAGCAGTACTTC. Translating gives CASSRGDYEQYF.

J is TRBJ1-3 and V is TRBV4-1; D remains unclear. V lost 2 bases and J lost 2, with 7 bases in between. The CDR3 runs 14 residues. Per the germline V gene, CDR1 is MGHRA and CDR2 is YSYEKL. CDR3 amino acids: CASSQPTTGNTIYF. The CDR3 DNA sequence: TGCGCCAGCAGCCAACCGACAACTGGAAACACCATATATTTT.

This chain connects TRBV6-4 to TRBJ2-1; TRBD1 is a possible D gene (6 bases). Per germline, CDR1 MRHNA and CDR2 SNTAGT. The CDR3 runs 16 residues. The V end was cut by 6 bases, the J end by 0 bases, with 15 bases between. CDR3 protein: CASSAQGTSSYNEQFF. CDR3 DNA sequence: TGTGCCAGCAGCGCACAGGGAACTAGCTCCTACAATGAGCAGTTCTTC.

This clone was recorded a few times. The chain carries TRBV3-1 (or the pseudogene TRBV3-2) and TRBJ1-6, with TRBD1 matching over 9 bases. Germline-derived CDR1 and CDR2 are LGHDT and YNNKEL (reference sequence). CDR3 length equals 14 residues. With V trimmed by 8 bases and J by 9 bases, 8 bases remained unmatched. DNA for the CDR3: TGTGCCAGCTGCCCAGGGACAGGGCCTTCACCCCTCCACTTT. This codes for CASCPGTGPSPLHF.

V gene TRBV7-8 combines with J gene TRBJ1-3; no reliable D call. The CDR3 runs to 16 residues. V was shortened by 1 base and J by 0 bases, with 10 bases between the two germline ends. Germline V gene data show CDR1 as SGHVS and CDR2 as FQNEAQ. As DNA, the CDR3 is TGTGCCAGCAGCTTAGTCCCACAGACCTCTGGAAACACCATATATTTT. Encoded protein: CASSLVPQTSGNTIYF.

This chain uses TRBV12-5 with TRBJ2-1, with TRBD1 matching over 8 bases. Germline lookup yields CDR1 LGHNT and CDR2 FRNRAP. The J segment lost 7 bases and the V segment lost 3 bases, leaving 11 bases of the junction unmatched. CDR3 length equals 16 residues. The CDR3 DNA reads TGTGCTAGTGGTTTAGATAGGGACAGGCCCCGGAATGAGCAGTTCTTC. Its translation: CASGLDRDRPRNEQFF.

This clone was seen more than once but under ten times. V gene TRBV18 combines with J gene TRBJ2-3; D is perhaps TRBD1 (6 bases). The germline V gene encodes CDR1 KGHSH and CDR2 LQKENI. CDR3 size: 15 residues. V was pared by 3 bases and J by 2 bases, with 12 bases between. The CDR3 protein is CASSPRDTYTDTQYF. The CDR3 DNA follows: TGTGCCAGCTCACCCCGGGACACCTACACAGATACGCAGTATTTT.

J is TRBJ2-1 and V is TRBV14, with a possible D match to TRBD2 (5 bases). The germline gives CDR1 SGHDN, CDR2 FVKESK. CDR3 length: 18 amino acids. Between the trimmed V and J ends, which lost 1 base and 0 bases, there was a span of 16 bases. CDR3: CASSQGGLLGSSYNEQFF. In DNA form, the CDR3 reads TGTGCCAGCAGCCAAGGAGGCCTTTTGGGGAGCTCCTACAATGAGCAGTTCTTC.

CDR3 in DNA: TGTGCCAGCAGCCAAGTTGCTTCAGGTCGATCACCCCTCCACTTT. Translating gives CASSQVASGRSPLHF. V and J are TRBV14 and TRBJ1-6, with D hard to call. Germline CDR1 SGHDN, CDR2 FVKESK. Trimming removed 1 base from V and 10 bases from J, with 14 bases in between. This CDR3 has 15 residues.

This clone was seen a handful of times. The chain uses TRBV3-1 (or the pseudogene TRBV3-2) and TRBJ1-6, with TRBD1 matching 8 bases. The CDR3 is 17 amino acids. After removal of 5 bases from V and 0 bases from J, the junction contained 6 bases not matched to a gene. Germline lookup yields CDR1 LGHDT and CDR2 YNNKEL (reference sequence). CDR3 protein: CASSERTGSSYNSPLHF. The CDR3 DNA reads TGTGCCAGCAGCGAGAGGACAGGGAGCTCCTATAATTCACCCCTCCACTTT.

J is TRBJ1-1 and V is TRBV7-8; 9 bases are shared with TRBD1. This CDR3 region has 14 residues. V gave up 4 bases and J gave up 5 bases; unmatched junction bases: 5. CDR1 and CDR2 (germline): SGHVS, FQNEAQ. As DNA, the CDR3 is TGTGCCAGCAGCTCAGACAGGGGGAAGACTGAAGCTTTCTTT. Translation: CASSSDRGKTEAFF. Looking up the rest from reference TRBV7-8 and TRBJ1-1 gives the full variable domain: GAGVSQSPRYKVAKRGQDVALRCDPISGHVSLFWYQQALGQGPEFLTYFQNEAQLDKSGLPSDRFFAERPEGSVSTLKIQRTQQEDSAVYLCASSSDRGKTEAFFGQGTRLTVV.

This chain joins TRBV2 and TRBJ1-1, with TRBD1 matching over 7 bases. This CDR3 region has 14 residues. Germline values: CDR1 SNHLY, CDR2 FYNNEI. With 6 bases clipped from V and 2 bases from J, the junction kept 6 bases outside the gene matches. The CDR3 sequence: CASRREGGNTEAFF. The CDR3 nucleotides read TGTGCCAGCAGGAGAGAAGGGGGCAACACTGAAGCTTTCTTT.

CDR3 loop: CASSYSNNRVGQPQHF. CDR3 DNA sequence: TGTGCCAGCAGTTACTCAAATAACAGGGTCGGTCAGCCCCAGCATTTT. The chain uses TRBV6-2 or TRBV6-3 and TRBJ1-5; TRBD1 is a possible D gene (6 bases). Trimming took 0 bases from V and 6 from J, leaving 15 bases between them. Germline assignment: CDR1 MNHEY and CDR2 SVGEGT. CDR3 size: 16 residues.

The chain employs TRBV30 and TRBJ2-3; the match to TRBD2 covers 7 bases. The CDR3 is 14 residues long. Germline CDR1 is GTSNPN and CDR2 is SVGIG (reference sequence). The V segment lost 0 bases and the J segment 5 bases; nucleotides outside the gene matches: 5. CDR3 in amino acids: CAWSVGGEGDTQYF. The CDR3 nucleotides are TGTGCCTGGAGTGTGGGGGGGGAAGGAGATACGCAGTATTTT.

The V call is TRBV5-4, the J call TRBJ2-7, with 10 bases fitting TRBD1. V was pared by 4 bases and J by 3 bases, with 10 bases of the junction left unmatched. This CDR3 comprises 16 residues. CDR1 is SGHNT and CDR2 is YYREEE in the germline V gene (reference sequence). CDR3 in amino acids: CASSGPGTGDLYEQYF. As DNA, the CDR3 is TGTGCCAGCAGCGGTCCCGGGACAGGGGACCTCTACGAGCAGTACTTC.